The 3 T cell receptor beta chains below all came from one sample that was sequenced in a study of technical replicates of blood from a few donors (dated by TCRdb to the late 2010s). The library was generated by the immunoSEQ multiplex PCR assay. TCRdb took this table from immuneACCESS and kept in-frame rearrangements with V and J called. Such tables lack part of the clones; where checked against another copy, unresolved V genes explain under half of the gap, and the rest is unexplained. Recorded for this sample are roughly 72,000 clones; about nine tenths of them occurred a single time. The ten biggest clones cover 0.39% of the sample. The material sequenced was T cells isolated from PBMCs. Receptor source: a human donor in good health.

The gene calls are TRBV28 and TRBJ1-4; D remains unclear. Trimming pared 2 bases from V and 5 bases from J, leaving 15 bases between. This CDR3 is 16 amino acids long. CDR1 is MDHEN, CDR2 SYDVKM, per germline. The CDR3 protein is CASSLETADSNEKLFF. CDR3 in DNA: TGTGCCAGCAGTTTAGAAACGGCAGACTCCAATGAAAAACTGTTTTTT. The full variable domain, completed using reference TRBV28 and TRBJ1-4, is DVKVTQSSRYLVKRTGEKVFLECVQDMDHENMFWYRQDPGLGLRLIYFSYDVKMKEKGDIPEGYSVSREKKERFSLILESASTNQTSMYLCASSLETADSNEKLFFGSGTQLSVL.

The CDR3 here is CASSYGLAGALYEQYF. The CDR3 nucleotides are TGTGCCAGCAGTTATGGACTAGCGGGAGCCCTTTACGAGCAGTACTTC. The chain employs TRBV28 and TRBJ2-7; TRBD2 matches at 13 bases. V trimming: 4 bases; J trimming: 4 bases; junction bases outside the gene matches: 7. The CDR3 loop spans 16 amino acids. Germline V gene lookup returns CDR1 MDHEN and CDR2 SYDVKM.

The chain combines TRBV28 with TRBJ2-7, with 10 bases aligning to TRBD2. Germline CDR1 reads MDHEN; CDR2 reads SYDVKM. V was clipped by 6 bases and J by 4 bases; unmatched bases: 12. This CDR3 has 16 amino acids. This CDR3 is CASSRPRTSGRYEQYF. The CDR3 coding sequence is TGTGCCAGCAGCCGGCCCCGGACTAGCGGAAGGTACGAGCAGTACTTC.